This is a list of T cell receptor beta chains from one sample in a study of blood T cell repertoires in COVID-19. This table comes from immunoSEQ multiplex PCR, and its TCRdb copy is limited to in-frame clones, with some not included. The sample carries 150,000 or so clones, over 90% recorded once. Specimen: peripheral blood. These receptors originate from a woman between 55 and 75 years old with COVID-19, enrolled during active disease. Each CDR3 is given with its conserved first and last residue. A D gene is named only where the DNA matches it firmly.

j_call: TRBJ1-2
v_call: TRBV5-8
d_call: .
cdr3_nt: TGTGCCAGCAGCTTGGGGCTTTCAGGGGCTAACTATGGCTACACCTTC
cdr3_aa: CASSLGLSGANYGYTF

j_call: TRBJ2-2
v_call: TRBV7-3
d_call: TRBD1
cdr3_nt: TGTGCCAGCAGCAGAGGGACAGGCGGGGAGCTGTTTTTT
cdr3_aa: CASSRGTGGELFF

j_call: TRBJ1-6
v_call: TRBV11-3
d_call: .
cdr3_nt: TGTGCCAGCAGCAAACTACAGGATTCACCCCTCCACTTT
cdr3_aa: CASSKLQDSPLHF

j_call: TRBJ1-1
v_call: TRBV6-5
d_call: .
cdr3_nt: TGTGCCAGCAGTTACCGGGGGAACACTGAAGCTTTCTTT
cdr3_aa: CASSYRGNTEAFF

j_call: TRBJ1-5
v_call: TRBV2
d_call: .
cdr3_nt: TGTGCCAGCAGTGAGTCAGGGTTTAGCAATCAGCCCCAGCATTTT
cdr3_aa: CASSESGFSNQPQHF

j_call: TRBJ1-5
v_call: TRBV27
d_call: .
cdr3_nt: TGTGCCAGCAGTTTTCAGGGTGGGAATCAGCCCCAGCATTTT
cdr3_aa: CASSFQGGNQPQHF

j_call: TRBJ2-3
v_call: TRBV5-8
d_call: .
cdr3_nt: TGTGCCAGCAGCTTTCCACCAGTTGAATTCGCAGATACGCAGTATTTT
cdr3_aa: CASSFPPVEFADTQYF

j_call: TRBJ1-1
v_call: TRBV4-2
d_call: .
cdr3_nt: TGTGCCAGCAGCCGTTCACTTTATACGGACACTGAAGCTTTCTTT
cdr3_aa: CASSRSLYTDTEAFF

j_call: TRBJ1-1
v_call: TRBV11-2
d_call: .
cdr3_nt: TGTGCCAGCAGCTTAGGGCAGGGGAGCACTGAAGCTTTCTTT
cdr3_aa: CASSLGQGSTEAFF

j_call: TRBJ1-5
v_call: TRBV7-9
d_call: TRBD1
cdr3_nt: TGTGCCAGCAGCTTAGTCGGGACAGGGGATCAGCCCCAGCATTTT
cdr3_aa: CASSLVGTGDQPQHF

j_call: TRBJ1-2
v_call: TRBV12-3/TRBV12-4
d_call: .
cdr3_nt: TGTGCCAGCAGTTTAGGTACAGACTATGGCTACACCTTC
cdr3_aa: CASSLGTDYGYTF

j_call: TRBJ2-7
v_call: TRBV7-9
d_call: .
cdr3_nt: TGTGCCAGCAGCTTAGTCTTGGCAAACTCCTACGAGCAGTACTTC
cdr3_aa: CASSLVLANSYEQYF

j_call: TRBJ1-1
v_call: TRBV14
d_call: .
cdr3_nt: TGTGCCAGCAGCCAATACCAGGGCTTGAACACTGAAGCTTTCTTT
cdr3_aa: CASSQYQGLNTEAFF

j_call: TRBJ1-2
v_call: TRBV3-1/TRBV3-2
d_call: .
cdr3_nt: TGTGCCAGCAGCCAAGACGCATCGGTGGACTATGGCTACACCTTC
cdr3_aa: CASSQDASVDYGYTF

j_call: TRBJ1-6
v_call: TRBV7-2
d_call: .
cdr3_nt: TGTGCCAGCGGCCCGGGGAATCGTAATTCACCCCTCCACTTT
cdr3_aa: CASGPGNRNSPLHF